This T cell receptor (beta chain) comes out of a study of blood T cell repertoires in COVID-19. Turning to the study itself: The study drew acute and convalescent COVID-19 samples from the United States, Italy and Spain. T cells, B-cell-depleted T cells, or PBMCs provided the cDNA or gDNA that served as material.

This clone has a single count. As originally analysed: Amplified reference gene primers provided the basis for estimating nucleated cell counts. Data came from immunoSEQ multiplex PCR; TCRdb stores just in-frame clones and leaves some out. That table is the source of V, J and clone size, and D and trimming were worked out from the DNA. The table has tens of thousands of clones, 91% seen once. This TCR was recovered from a human donor with active COVID-19. The donor label of this sample is uncertain. Sequencing used peripheral blood.

CDR3 in DNA: TGCGCCAGCAGCTTGGGCCCAGGCAACACAGATACGCAGTATTTT. Protein product: CASSLGPGNTDTQYF. The gene calls are TRBV5-1 and TRBJ2-3; D is unclear. This CDR3 has 15 residues. Per germline, CDR1 SGHRS and CDR2 YFSETQ. Trimming took off 0 bases at V and 2 bases at J, with 10 bases between the two ends.